Below are 15 T cell receptor beta chains sequenced from a single sample in a study of cytomegalovirus exposure and HLA in healthy donors. The study ran its PCR with 60 Vbeta and 13 Jbeta primers. Using immunoSEQ multiplex PCR, the repertoire was profiled, and TCRdb retains in-frame clones only, with some absent. Among 150,000 to 200,000 clones, approximately 12% were seen once, and the ten largest hold less than 8.5%. Sequencing input: PBMCs. The receptors were gathered from a man in his forties or fifties in good health and CMV-seropositive.

The rearrangement links TRBV5-4 to TRBJ2-7, with TRBD1 matching over 8 bases. CDR1 SGHNT and CDR2 YYREEE come from the germline V gene (reference sequence). The CDR3 sequence is 13 residues long. Germline trimming cut 2 bases from V and 7 bases from J; bases unmatched to any gene: 5. The CDR3 sequence: CASSFQGAGEQYV. The CDR3 DNA reads TGTGCCAGCAGCTTTCAGGGGGCAGGGGAGCAGTACGTC.

V and J are TRBV6-4 and TRBJ1-5, with D hard to call. V was trimmed by 5 bases and J by 2 bases, leaving 10 bases between them. The CDR3 is 14 residues long. Germline lookup yields CDR1 MRHNA and CDR2 SNTAGT. The CDR3: CASSSSPGNQPQHF. The CDR3 DNA follows: TGTGCCAGCAGTTCGAGCCCTGGCAATCAGCCCCAGCATTTT.

The V call is TRBV7-9, the J call TRBJ2-5; D is ambiguous. V dropped 5 bases and J dropped 1 base, with 11 bases sitting between them. The CDR3 is 14 residues long. The germline gives CDR1 SEHNR, CDR2 FQNEAQ (reference sequence). CDR3 residues: CASSPGKPQETQYF. The CDR3 DNA is TGTGCCAGCAGCCCCGGTAAACCCCAAGAGACCCAGTACTTC.

CDR3 bases: TGCGCCAGCAGTGAGGGACCCTTAAGGGGAAGCTACACCTTC. Protein product: CASSEGPLRGSYTF. The V gene is TRBV10-2, the J gene TRBJ1-2; D may be TRBD1 (5 bases). CDR1 is WSHSY and CDR2 is SAAADI in the germline V gene. V gave up 2 bases and J gave up 9 bases, with 16 bases separating them. The CDR3 sequence is 14 residues long.

A few counts support this clone. Other nucleotide sequences in the sample specify the same CDR3. This chain uses TRBV6-6 with TRBJ2-3; 8 positions agree with TRBD1. Germline V gene lookup returns CDR1 MNHNY and CDR2 SVGAGI (reference sequence). The CDR3 contains 16 residues. Trimming cost V 8 bases and J 2 bases; bases outside gene matches: 12. CDR3 protein: CASAARGTGLTDTQYF. CDR3 DNA sequence: TGTGCCAGCGCGGCCCGAGGGACAGGACTCACAGATACGCAGTATTTT.

The V and J genes are TRBV7-9 and TRBJ1-4; a weak D match, TRBD1 (5 bases). CDR1 is SEHNR and CDR2 is FQNEAQ in the germline V gene (reference sequence). The CDR3 has 14 residues. The V gene lost 5 bases and the J gene lost 6 bases, with 13 bases spanning the gap. The CDR3 DNA sequence: TGTGCCAGCAGCCCAGGGAAAGCTGATGAAAAACTGTTTTTT. Amino acids: CASSPGKADEKLFF.

This clone was detected only a few times. J is TRBJ1-2 and V is TRBV11-3; a possible D gene is TRBD1 (6 bases). CDR1 is SGHNT, CDR2 YENEEA, per germline. V dropped 0 bases and J dropped 4 bases, with 12 bases sitting between them. This CDR3 region has 15 residues. CDR3 region: CASSLEPTGLYGYTF. The DNA of the CDR3 is TGTGCCAGCAGCTTAGAACCAACAGGGCTCTATGGCTACACCTTC.

J is TRBJ1-1 and V is TRBV5-1; perhaps TRBD1 as D (6 bases). The germline V gene encodes CDR1 SGHRS and CDR2 YFSETQ. V lost 0 bases and J 1 base, leaving 10 bases between the germline ends. CDR3 length equals 15 residues. The CDR3 loop reads CASSLGQVRNTEAFF. The CDR3 coding sequence is TGCGCCAGCAGCTTGGGACAGGTAAGGAACACTGAAGCTTTCTTT.

This clone was seen more than once but under ten times. The identical CDR3 is also encoded by other nucleotide sequences in the sample. CDR3 sequence reads: CASSVTGMNTEAFF. As DNA, the CDR3 is TGTGCCAGCAGCGTAACAGGGATGAACACTGAAGCTTTCTTT. The chain joins TRBV9 to TRBJ1-1; D may be TRBD1 (6 bases). Germline V gene sequence: CDR1 SGDLS, CDR2 YYNGEE. V was clipped by 1 base and J by 0 bases, with 7 bases between them. The CDR3 spans 14 residues.

This clone was found a few times. The chain couples TRBV2 to TRBJ1-5; D is ambiguous. Trimming took off 3 bases at V and 7 bases at J, with 16 bases between the two ends. CDR1 is SNHLY, CDR2 FYNNEI, per germline. The CDR3 sequence is 15 residues long. CDR3 sequence reads: CASSDPLEGRQPQHF. CDR3 coding DNA: TGTGCCAGCAGTGACCCCCTGGAGGGTCGACAGCCCCAGCATTTT.

Only a few counts were recorded for this clone. This chain uses TRBV10-1 with TRBJ1-1; D is unclear. CDR3 length: 14 amino acids. Germline CDR1 WNHNN, CDR2 SYGVQD (reference sequence). The V gene lost 8 bases and the J gene lost 1 base, with 14 bases spanning the gap. CDR3 protein: CASLLTRGNTEAFF. The CDR3 DNA follows: TGCGCCAGCCTACTTACTCGGGGGAACACTGAAGCTTTCTTT.

This clone was seen a handful of times. This chain connects TRBV29-1 to TRBJ1-1, with 7 bases matching TRBD1. CDR1 and CDR2 (germline): SQVTM, ANQGSEA. The CDR3 runs to 13 residues. Trimming cost V 3 bases and J 4 bases; bases outside gene matches: 5. The CDR3 region has the DNA TGCAGCGTTGAGGAGGGGGCCTCCACTGAAGCTTTCTTT. Translating it yields CSVEEGASTEAFF.

The chain carries TRBV4-3 and TRBJ2-7; D might be TRBD1 (7 bases). V was trimmed by 2 bases and J by 5 bases, leaving 13 bases between them. CDR1 is LGHNA, CDR2 YSLEER, per germline. CDR3 length equals 14 residues. The CDR3 DNA reads TGCGCCAGCAGCCAAAGCGCCAGGGGGGACGAGCAGTACTTC. Protein: CASSQSARGDEQYF.

The V call is TRBV7-3, the J call TRBJ1-2, with a possible D match to TRBD1 (5 bases). V lost 1 base and J 4 bases, leaving 13 bases between the germline ends. The CDR3 extends over 15 amino acids. Germline lookup yields CDR1 SGHTA and CDR2 FQGTGA. CDR3 nucleotides: TGTGCCAGCAGCTTAAACGGGGGTGGTTCCTATGGCTACACCTTC. The encoded protein is CASSLNGGGSYGYTF.

This clone occurred a few times. This chain connects TRBV5-4 to TRBJ1-4; TRBD1 might be the D (5 bases). Deletions cut 0 bases from V and 7 bases from J, with 7 bases between. This CDR3 contains 13 residues. Germline values: CDR1 SGHNT, CDR2 YYREEE (reference sequence). The CDR3 sequence: CASSLVGAEKLFF. CDR3 DNA sequence: TGTGCCAGCAGCTTGGTAGGGGCTGAAAAACTGTTTTTT.